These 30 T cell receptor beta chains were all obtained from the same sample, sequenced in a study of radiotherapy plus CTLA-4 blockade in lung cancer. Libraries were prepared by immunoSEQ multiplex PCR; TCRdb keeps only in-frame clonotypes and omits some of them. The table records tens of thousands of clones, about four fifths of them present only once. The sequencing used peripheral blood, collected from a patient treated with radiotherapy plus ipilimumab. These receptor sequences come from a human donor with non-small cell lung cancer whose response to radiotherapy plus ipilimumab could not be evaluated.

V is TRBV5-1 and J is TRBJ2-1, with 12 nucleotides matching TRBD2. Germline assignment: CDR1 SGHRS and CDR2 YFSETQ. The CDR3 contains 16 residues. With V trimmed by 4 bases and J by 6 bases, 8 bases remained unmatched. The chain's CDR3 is CASSPPLAGGVNEQFF. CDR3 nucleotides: TGCGCCAGCAGCCCTCCTCTAGCGGGAGGGGTCAATGAGCAGTTCTTC.

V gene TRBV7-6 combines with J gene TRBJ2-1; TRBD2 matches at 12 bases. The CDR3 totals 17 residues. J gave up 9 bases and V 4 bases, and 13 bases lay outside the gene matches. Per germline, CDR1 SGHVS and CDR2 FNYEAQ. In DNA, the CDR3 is TGTGCCAGCAGCTCCGAGACTAGCGGGAGTTGGTTTAGTGAGCAGTTCTTC. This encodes CASSSETSGSWFSEQFF.

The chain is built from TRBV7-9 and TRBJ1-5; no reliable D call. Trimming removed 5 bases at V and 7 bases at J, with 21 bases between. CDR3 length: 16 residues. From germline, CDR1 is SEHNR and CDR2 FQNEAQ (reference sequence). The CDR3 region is CASSQSSSAGEQPQHF. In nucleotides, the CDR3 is TGTGCCAGCAGCCAATCTAGCTCAGCGGGAGAGCAGCCCCAGCATTTT. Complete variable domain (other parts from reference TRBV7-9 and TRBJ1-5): DTGVSQNPRHKITKRGQNVTFRCDPISEHNRLYWYRQTLGQGPEFLTYFQNEAQLEKSRLLSDRFSAERPKGSFSTLEIQRTEQGDSAMYLCASSQSSSAGEQPQHFGDGTRLSIL.

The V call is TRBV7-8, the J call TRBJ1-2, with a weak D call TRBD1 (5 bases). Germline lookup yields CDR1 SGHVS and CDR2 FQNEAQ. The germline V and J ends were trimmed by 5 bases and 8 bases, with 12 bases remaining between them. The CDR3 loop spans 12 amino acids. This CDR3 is CASSPGGGGYTF. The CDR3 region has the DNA TGTGCCAGCAGCCCGGGGGGTGGCGGCTACACCTTC.

CDR3 residues: CASSIGTSVNEQFF. The DNA for the CDR3 is TGTGCCAGTAGTATAGGCACTAGCGTGAATGAGCAGTTCTTC. This sequence joins TRBV19 and TRBJ2-1, with TRBD2 matching 7 bases. V shed 1 base, J shed 7 bases, and the junction held 4 bases outside the gene matches. Germline CDR1 reads LNHDA; CDR2 reads SQIVND (reference sequence). The CDR3 runs to 14 residues.

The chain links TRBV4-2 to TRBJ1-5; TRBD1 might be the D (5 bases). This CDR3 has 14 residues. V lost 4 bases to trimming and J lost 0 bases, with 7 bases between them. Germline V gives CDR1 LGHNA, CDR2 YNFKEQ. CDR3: CASSPGLSNQPQHF. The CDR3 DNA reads TGTGCCAGCAGCCCGGGACTTAGCAATCAGCCCCAGCATTTT.

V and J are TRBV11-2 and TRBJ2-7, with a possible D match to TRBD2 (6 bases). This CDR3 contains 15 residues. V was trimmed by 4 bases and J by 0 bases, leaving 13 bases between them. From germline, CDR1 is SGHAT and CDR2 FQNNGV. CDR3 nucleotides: TGTGCCAGCAGCTATACTTCTAGCGCCTCCTACGAGCAGTACTTC. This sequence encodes CASSYTSSASYEQYF.

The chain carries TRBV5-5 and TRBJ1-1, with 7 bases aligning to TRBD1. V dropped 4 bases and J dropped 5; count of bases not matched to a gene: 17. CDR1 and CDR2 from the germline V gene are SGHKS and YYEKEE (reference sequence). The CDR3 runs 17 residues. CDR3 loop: CASSNGQASPLRTEAFF. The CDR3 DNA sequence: TGTGCCAGCAGCAACGGACAGGCAAGCCCCTTAAGGACTGAAGCTTTCTTT.

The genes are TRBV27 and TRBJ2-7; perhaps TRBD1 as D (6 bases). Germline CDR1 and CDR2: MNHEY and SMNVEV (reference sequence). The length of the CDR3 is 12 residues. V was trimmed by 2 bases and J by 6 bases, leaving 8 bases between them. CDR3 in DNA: TGTGCCAGCAGTTTAGCAGGGGTCGAGCAGTACTTC. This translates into CASSLAGVEQYF.

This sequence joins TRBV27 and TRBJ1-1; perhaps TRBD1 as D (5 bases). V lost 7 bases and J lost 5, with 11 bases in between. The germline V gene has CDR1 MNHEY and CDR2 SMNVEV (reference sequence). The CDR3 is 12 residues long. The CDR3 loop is CASKGAGTEAFF. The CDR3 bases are TGTGCCAGCAAAGGGGCGGGGACTGAAGCTTTCTTT.

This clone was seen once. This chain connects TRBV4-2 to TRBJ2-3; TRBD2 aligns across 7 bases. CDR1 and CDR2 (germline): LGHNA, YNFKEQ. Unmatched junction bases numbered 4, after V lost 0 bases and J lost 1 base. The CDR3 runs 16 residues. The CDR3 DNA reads TGTGCCAGCAGCCAAGATCTAGCGGAGGGCACAGATACGCAGTATTTT. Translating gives CASSQDLAEGTDTQYF.

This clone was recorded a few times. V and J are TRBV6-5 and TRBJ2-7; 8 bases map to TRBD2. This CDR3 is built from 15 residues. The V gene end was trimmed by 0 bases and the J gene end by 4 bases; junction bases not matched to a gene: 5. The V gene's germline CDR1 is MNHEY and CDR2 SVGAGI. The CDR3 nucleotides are TGTGCCAGCAGTTACTCAGCGGGAGATAGGTACGAGCAGTACTTC. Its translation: CASSYSAGDRYEQYF.

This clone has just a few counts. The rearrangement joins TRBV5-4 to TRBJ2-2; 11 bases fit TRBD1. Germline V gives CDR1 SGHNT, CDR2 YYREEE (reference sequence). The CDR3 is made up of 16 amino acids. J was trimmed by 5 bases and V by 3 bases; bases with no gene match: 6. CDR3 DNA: TGTGCCAGCAGCTCCGGACAGGGGGCCGAAACCGGGGAGCTGTTTTTT. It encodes CASSSGQGAETGELFF.

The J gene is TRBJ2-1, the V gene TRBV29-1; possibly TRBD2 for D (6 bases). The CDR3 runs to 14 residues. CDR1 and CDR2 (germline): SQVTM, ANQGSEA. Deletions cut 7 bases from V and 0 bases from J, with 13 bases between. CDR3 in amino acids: CSAPSGSSYNEQFF. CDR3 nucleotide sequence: TGCAGCGCACCGTCCGGGAGCTCCTACAATGAGCAGTTCTTC.

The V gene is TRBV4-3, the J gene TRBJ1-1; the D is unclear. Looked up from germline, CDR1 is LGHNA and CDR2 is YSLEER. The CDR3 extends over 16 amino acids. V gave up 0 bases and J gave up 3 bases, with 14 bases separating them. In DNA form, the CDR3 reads TGCGCCAGCAGCCAAGATAGCCGGGATAGTGACACTGAAGCTTTCTTT. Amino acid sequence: CASSQDSRDSDTEAFF.

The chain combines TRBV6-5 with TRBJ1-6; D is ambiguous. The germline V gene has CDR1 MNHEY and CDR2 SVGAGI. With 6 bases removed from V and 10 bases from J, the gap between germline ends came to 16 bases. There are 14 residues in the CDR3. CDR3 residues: CASRERATGSPLHF. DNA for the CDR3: TGTGCCAGCAGAGAAAGGGCAACGGGATCACCCCTCCACTTT.

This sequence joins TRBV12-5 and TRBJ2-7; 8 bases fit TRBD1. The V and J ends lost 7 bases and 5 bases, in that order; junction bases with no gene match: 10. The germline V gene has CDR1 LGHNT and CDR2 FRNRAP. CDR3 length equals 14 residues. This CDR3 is CASVRGQGAHEQYF. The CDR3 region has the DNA TGTGCTAGTGTCAGGGGGCAGGGGGCTCACGAGCAGTACTTC. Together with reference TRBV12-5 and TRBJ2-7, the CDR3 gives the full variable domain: DARVTQTPRHKVTEMGQEVTMRCQPILGHNTVFWYRQTMMQGLELLAYFRNRAPLDDSGMPKDRFSAEMPDATLATLKIQPSEPRDSAVYFCASVRGQGAHEQYFGPGTRLTVT.

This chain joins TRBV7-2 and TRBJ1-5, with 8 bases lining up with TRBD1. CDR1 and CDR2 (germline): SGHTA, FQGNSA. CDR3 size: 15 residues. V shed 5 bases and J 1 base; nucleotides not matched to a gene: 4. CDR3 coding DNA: TGTGCCAGCAGCACGACAGGGGCCAGCAATCAGCCCCAGCATTTT. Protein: CASSTTGASNQPQHF.

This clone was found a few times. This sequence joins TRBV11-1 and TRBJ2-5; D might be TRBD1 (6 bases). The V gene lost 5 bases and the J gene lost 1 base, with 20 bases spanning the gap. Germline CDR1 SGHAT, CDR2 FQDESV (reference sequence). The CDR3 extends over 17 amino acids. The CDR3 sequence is CASSPRSVTGTQETQYF. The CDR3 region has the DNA TGTGCCAGCAGCCCGCGGTCAGTGACAGGCACCCAAGAGACCCAGTACTTC.

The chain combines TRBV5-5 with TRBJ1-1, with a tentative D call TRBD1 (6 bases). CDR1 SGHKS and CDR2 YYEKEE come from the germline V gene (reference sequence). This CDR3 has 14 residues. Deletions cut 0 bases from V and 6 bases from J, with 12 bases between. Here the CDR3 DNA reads TGTGCCAGCAGCTTGGATTTGGGGGCGGCTGAAGCTTTCTTT. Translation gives CASSLDLGAAEAFF.

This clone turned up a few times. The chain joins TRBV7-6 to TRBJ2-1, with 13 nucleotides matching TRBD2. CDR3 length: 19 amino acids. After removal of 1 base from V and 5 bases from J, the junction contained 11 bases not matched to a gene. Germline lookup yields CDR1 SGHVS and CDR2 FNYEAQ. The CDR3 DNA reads TGTGCCAGCAGCTTAGAACTAGCGGGAGGGAACCTTGGGAACAATGAGCAGTTCTTC. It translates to CASSLELAGGNLGNNEQFF. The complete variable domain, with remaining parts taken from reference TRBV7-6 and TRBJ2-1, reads GAGVSQSPRYKVTKRGQDVALRCDPISGHVSLYWYRQALGQGPEFLTYFNYEAQQDKSGLPNDRFSAERPEGSISTLTIQRTEQRDSAMYRCASSLELAGGNLGNNEQFFGPGTRLTVL.

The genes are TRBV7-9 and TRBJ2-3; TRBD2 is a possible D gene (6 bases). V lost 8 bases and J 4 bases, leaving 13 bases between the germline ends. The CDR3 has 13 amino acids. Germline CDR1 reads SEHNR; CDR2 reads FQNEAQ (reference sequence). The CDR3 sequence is CASSRRDSDTQYF. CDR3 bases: TGTGCCAGCTCCAGGCGGGACTCAGATACGCAGTATTTT. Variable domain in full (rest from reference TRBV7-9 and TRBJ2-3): DTGVSQNPRHKITKRGQNVTFRCDPISEHNRLYWYRQTLGQGPEFLTYFQNEAQLEKSRLLSDRFSAERPKGSFSTLEIQRTEQGDSAMYLCASSRRDSDTQYFGPGTRLTVL.

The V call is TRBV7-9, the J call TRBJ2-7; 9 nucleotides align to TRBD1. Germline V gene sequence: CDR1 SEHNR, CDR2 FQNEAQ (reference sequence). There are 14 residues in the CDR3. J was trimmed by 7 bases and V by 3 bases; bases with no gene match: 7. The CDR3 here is CASSFPGQGREQYF. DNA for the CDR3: TGTGCCAGCAGCTTCCCGGGACAGGGCCGGGAGCAGTACTTC.

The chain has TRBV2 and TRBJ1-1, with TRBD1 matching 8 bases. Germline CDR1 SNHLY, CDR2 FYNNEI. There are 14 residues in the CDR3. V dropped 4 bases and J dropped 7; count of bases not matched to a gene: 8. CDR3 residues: CASSGQGRSFEAFF. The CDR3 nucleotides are TGTGCCAGCAGTGGACAGGGGAGATCCTTTGAAGCTTTCTTT. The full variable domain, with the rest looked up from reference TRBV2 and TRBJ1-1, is EPEVTQTPSHQVTQMGQEVILRCVPISNHLYFYWYRQILGQKVEFLVSFYNNEISEKSEIFDDQFSVERPDGSNFTLKIRSTKLEDSAMYFCASSGQGRSFEAFFGQGTRLTVV.

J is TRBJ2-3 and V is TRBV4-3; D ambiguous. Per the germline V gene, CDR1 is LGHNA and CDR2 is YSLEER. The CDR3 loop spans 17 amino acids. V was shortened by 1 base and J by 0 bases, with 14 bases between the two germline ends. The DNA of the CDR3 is TGCGCCAGCAGCCAAGCTCTCATACTATTCAGCACAGATACGCAGTATTTT. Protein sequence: CASSQALILFSTDTQYF.

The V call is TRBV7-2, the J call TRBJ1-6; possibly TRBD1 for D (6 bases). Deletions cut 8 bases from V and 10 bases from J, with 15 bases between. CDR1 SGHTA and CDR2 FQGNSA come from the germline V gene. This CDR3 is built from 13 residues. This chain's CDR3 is CASGGLRGSPLHF. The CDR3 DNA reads TGTGCCAGCGGGGGCCTCCGGGGCTCACCCCTCCACTTT.

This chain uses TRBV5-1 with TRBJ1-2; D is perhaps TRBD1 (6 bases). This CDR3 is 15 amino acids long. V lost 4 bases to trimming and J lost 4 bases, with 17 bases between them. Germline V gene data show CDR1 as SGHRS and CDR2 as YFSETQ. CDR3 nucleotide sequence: TGCGCCAGCAGCACTAACGCGGGGGGCAGCTATGGCTACACCTTC. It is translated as CASSTNAGGSYGYTF.

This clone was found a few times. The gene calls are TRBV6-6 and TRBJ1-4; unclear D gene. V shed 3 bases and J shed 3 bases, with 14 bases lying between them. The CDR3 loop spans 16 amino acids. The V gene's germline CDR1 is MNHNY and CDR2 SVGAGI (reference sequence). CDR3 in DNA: TGTGCCAGCAGTTATTCGGGTGTATGGGCTAATGAAAAACTGTTTTTT. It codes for CASSYSGVWANEKLFF.

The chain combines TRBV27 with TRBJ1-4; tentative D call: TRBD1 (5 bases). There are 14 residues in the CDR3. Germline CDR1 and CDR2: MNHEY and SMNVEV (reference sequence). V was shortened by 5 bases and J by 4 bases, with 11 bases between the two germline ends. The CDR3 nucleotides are TGTGCCAGCAGTCTCAGGGCCCTTAATGAAAAACTGTTTTTT. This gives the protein CASSLRALNEKLFF.

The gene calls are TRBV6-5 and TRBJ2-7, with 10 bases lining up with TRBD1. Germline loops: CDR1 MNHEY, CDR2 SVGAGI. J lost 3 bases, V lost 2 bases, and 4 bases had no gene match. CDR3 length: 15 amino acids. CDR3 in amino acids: CASSYPDRGFYEQYF. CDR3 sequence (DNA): TGTGCCAGCAGTTACCCGGACAGGGGGTTCTACGAGCAGTACTTC.